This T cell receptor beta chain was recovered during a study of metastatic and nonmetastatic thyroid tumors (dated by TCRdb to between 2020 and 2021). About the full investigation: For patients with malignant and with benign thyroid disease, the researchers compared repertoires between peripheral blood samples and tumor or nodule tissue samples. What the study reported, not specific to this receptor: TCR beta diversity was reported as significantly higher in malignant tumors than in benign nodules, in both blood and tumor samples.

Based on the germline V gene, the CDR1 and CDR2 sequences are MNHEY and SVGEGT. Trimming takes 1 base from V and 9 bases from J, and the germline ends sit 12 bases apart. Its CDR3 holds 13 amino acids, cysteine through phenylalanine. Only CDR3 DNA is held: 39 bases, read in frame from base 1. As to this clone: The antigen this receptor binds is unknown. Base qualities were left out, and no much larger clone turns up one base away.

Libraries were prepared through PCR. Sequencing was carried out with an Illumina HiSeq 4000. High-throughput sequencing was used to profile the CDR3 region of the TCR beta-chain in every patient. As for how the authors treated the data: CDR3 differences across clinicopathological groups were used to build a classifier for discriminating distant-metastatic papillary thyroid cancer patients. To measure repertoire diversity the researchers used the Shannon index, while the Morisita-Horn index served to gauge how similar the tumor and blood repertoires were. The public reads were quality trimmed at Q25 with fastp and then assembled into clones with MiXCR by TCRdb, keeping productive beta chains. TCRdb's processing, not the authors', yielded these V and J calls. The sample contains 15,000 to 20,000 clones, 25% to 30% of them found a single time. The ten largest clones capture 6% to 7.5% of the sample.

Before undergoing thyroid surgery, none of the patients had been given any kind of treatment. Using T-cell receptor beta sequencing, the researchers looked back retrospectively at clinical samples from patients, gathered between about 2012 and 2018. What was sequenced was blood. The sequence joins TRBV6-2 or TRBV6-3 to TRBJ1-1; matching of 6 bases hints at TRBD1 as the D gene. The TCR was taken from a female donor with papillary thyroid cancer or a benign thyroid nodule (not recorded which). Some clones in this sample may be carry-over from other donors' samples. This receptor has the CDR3 CASSYCSGEQAFF. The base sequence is TGTGCCAGCAGTTACTGTTCAGGGGAACAAGCTTTCTTT.